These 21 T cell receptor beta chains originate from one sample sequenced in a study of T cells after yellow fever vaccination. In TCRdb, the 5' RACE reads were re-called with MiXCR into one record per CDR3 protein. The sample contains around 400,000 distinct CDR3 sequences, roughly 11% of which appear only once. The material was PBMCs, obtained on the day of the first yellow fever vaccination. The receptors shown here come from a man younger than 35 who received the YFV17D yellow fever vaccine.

CDR3 DNA sequence: TGCAGTTCAAACGACGGAGCTTTCTTT. Translation gives CSSNDGAFF. The V gene is TRBV20-1, the J gene TRBJ1-1, with D unresolved. Germline CDR1 DFQATT, CDR2 SNEGSKA (reference sequence). The V and J ends lost 8 bases and 10 bases respectively, with 11 bases between them. The CDR3 loop spans 9 amino acids.

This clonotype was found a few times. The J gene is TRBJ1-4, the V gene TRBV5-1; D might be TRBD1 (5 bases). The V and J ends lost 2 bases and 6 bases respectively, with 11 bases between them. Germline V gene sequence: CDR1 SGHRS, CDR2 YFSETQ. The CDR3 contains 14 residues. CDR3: CASSFDSLDEKLFF. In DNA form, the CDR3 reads TGCGCCAGCAGCTTTGACAGCCTGGATGAAAAACTGTTTTTT.

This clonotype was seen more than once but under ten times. CDR3 loop: CASSLSDRSSYEQYF. The DNA of the CDR3 is TGTGCCAGCAGTCTATCGGACAGGAGCTCCTACGAGCAGTACTTC. This chain links TRBV7-2 with TRBJ2-7; TRBD1 aligns across 7 bases. The V gene's germline CDR1 is SGHTA and CDR2 FQGNSA. This CDR3 has 15 amino acids. J lost 0 bases, V lost 6 bases, and 8 bases had no gene match.

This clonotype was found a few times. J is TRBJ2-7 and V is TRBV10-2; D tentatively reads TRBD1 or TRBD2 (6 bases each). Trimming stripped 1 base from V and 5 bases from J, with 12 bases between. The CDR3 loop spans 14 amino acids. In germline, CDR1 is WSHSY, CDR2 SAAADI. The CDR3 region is CASSELQGRNEQYF. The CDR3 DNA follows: TGCGCCAGCAGTGAGTTGCAGGGGAGGAACGAGCAGTACTTC.

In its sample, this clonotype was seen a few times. CDR3 sequence: CASNFDSPGTGLKGDTQYF. For the CDR3, the DNA is TGTGCCAGCAATTTTGATAGTCCCGGGACAGGGCTAAAGGGAGATACGCAGTATTTT. The chain has TRBV12-3 or TRBV12-4 and TRBJ2-3; 9 bases are a match to TRBD1. The CDR3 is 19 amino acids. V trimming: 7 bases; J trimming: 5 bases; junction bases outside the gene matches: 22.

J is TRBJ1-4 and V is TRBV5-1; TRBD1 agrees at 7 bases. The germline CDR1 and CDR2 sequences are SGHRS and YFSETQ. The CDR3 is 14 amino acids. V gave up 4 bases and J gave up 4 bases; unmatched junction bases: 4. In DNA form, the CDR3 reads TGCGCCAGCAGCCGGGACAGCGGTAATGAAAAACTGTTTTTT. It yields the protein CASSRDSGNEKLFF.

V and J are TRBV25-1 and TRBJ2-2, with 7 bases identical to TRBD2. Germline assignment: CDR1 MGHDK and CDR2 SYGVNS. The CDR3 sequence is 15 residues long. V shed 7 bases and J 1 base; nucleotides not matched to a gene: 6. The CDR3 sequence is CASTPRGGNTGELFF. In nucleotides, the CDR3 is TGTGCCAGCACCCCCCGCGGGGGGAACACCGGGGAGCTGTTTTTT.

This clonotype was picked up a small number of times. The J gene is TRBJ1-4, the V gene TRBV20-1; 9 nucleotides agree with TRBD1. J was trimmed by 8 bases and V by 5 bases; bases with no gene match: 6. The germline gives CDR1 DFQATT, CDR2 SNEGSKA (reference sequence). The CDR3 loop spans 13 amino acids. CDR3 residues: CSALDRGKEKLFF. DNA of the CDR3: TGCAGTGCTCTGGACAGGGGTAAAGAAAAACTGTTTTTT.

The CDR3 region is CAWGKNEQFF. The CDR3 DNA follows: TGTGCCTGGGGGAAGAATGAGCAGTTCTTC. The rearrangement links TRBV28 to TRBJ2-1; D possibly uses TRBD1 or TRBD2 (5 bases each). The V and J ends lost 11 bases and 7 bases respectively, with 9 bases between them. The CDR3 is 10 amino acids. Looked up from germline, CDR1 is MDHEN and CDR2 is SYDVKM. Variable domain in full (rest from reference TRBV28 and TRBJ2-1): DVKVTQSSRYLVKRTGEKVFLECVQDMDHENMFWYRQDPGLGLRLIYFSYDVKMKEKGDIPEGYSVSREKKERFSLILESASTNQTSMYLCAWGKNEQFFGPGTRLTVL.

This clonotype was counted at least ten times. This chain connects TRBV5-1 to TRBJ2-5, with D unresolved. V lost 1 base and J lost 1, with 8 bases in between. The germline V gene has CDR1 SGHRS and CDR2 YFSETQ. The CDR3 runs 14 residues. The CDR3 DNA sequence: TGCGCCAGCAGCTTGATCGACCCCCAAGAGACCCAGTACTTC. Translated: CASSLIDPQETQYF.

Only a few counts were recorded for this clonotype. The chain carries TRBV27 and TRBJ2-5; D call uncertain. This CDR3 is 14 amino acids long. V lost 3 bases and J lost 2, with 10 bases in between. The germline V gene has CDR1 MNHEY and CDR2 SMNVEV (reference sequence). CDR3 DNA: TGTGCCAGCAGTTTCCTGGGGTTTCAAGAGACCCAGTACTTC. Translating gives CASSFLGFQETQYF.

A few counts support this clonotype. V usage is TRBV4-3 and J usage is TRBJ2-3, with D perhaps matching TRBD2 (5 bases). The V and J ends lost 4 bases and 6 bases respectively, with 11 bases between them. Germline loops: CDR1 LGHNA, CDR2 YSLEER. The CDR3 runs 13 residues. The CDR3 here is CASSRLSGDTQYF. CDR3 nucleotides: TGCGCCAGCAGCCGGTTAAGCGGTGATACGCAGTATTTT.

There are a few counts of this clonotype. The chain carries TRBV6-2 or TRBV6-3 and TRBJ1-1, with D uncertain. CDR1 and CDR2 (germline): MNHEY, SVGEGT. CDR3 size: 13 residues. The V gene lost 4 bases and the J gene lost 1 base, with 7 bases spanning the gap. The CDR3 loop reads CASSWMGNTEAFF. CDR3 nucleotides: TGTGCCAGCAGTTGGATGGGGAACACTGAAGCTTTCTTT.

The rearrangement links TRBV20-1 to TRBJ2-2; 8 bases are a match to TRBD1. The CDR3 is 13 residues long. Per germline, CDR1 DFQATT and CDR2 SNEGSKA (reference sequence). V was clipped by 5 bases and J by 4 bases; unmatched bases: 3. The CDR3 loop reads CSAGQGSTGELFF. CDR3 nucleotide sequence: TGCAGTGCTGGACAGGGCTCCACCGGGGAGCTGTTTTTT.

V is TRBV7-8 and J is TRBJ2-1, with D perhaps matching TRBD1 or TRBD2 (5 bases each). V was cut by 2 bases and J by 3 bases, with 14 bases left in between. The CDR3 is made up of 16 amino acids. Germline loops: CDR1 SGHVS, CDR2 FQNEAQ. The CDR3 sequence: CASSLFSGTDYNEQFF. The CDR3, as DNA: TGTGCCAGCAGCTTATTCTCCGGGACGGACTACAATGAGCAGTTCTTC.

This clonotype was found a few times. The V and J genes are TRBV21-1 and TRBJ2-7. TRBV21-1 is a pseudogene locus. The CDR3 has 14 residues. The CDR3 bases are TGTGCCAGCAGCAAAGCGCGAATGACCTACGAGCAGTACGTC. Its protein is CASSKARMTYEQYV.

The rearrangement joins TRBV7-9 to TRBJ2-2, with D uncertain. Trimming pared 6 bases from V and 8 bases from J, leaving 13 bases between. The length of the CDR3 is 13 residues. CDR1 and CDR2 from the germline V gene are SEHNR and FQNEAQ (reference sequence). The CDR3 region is CASSFGPDGELFF. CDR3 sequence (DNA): TGTGCCAGCAGTTTCGGTCCCGATGGGGAGCTGTTTTTT.

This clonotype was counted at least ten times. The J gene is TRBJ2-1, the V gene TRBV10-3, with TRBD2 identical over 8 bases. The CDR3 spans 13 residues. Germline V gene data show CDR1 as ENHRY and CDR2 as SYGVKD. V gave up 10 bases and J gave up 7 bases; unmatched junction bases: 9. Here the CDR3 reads CATKQASGNEQFF. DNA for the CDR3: TGTGCCACAAAGCAAGCTAGCGGGAATGAGCAGTTCTTC.

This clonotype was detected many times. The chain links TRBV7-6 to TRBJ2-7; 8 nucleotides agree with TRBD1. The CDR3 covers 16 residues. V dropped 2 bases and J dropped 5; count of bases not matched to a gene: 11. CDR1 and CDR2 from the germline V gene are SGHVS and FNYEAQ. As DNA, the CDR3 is TGTGCCAGCAGCTTAATTACAGGGGGTTTGTCTCACGAGCAGTACTTC. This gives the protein CASSLITGGLSHEQYF.

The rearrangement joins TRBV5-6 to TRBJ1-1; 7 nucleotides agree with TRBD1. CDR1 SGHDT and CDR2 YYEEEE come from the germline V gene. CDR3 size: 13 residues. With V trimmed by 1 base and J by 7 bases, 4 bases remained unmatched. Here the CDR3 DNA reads TGTGCCAGCAGCTTGAACAGGGGAGTTGAAGCTTTCTTT. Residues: CASSLNRGVEAFF.

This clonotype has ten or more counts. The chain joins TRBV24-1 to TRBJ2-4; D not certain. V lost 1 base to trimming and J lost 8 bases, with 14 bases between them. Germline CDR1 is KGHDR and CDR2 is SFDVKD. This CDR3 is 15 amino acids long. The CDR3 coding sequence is TGTGCCACCAGTGATTTCGGCCAGAGGATACACATTCAGTACTTC. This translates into CATSDFGQRIHIQYF.